A single sample gave rise to the 15 T cell receptor beta chains below, sequenced in a study of blood T cell repertoires in COVID-19. Assay used: immunoSEQ multiplex PCR; TCRdb lists only in-frame clones, some missing. The table has 180,000 or so clones, about 84% seen once. Source material: PBMCs or T cells enriched from blood (not recorded which). Source of these receptors: a man aged 35 to 55 with acute COVID-19.

The CDR3 is CASSPIGTLLNQYF. The CDR3 nucleotides read TGTGCCAGCAGCCCCATCGGGACACTCCTCAACCAGTACTTC. This rearrangement joins TRBV7-2 to TRBJ2-7, with D maybe TRBD1 (6 bases). The CDR3 loop spans 14 amino acids. V was clipped by 5 bases and J by 10 bases, with 21 bases between them. From germline, CDR1 is SGHTA and CDR2 FQGNSA.

The chain joins TRBV29-1 to TRBJ2-7, with 10 bases identical to TRBD1. The CDR3 has 15 residues. Germline V lookup: CDR1 SQVTM, CDR2 ANQGSEA. The junction had 8 bases not matched to a gene; V was cut back by 4 bases and J by 2 bases. The CDR3 reads CSVVFRGQGTYEQYF. The CDR3 DNA is TGCAGCGTTGTTTTCCGGGGACAGGGGACCTACGAGCAGTACTTC.

The chain joins TRBV6-5 to TRBJ2-7; TRBD2 is a possible D gene (6 bases). This CDR3 has 14 residues. The germline V gene has CDR1 MNHEY and CDR2 SVGAGI. V was clipped by 5 bases and J by 3 bases, with 14 bases between them. CDR3 in DNA: TGTGCCAGCAGTCGCTCCCCTAGCGACTACGAGCAGTACTTC. Its protein product is CASSRSPSDYEQYF.

The chain uses TRBV28 and TRBJ2-7, with D possibly matching TRBD2 (5 bases). This CDR3 is 10 amino acids long. Germline V CDR1 and CDR2: MDHEN, SYDVKM. The germline V and J ends were trimmed by 5 bases and 11 bases, with 10 bases remaining between them. CDR3 nucleotides: TGTGCCAGCAGTCGCGGGCTGGAGTACTTC. Protein product: CASSRGLEYF.

The V gene is TRBV28, the J gene TRBJ1-2, with 7 nucleotides matching TRBD1. Germline CDR1 MDHEN, CDR2 SYDVKM. The CDR3 consists of 14 residues. With V trimmed by 6 bases and J by 3 bases, 7 bases remained unmatched. In DNA form, the CDR3 reads TGTGCCAGCAGAAGTCCCGGGACAGACTATGGCTACACCTTC. Its protein product is CASRSPGTDYGYTF.

This chain uses TRBV6-4 with TRBJ2-1; 9 nucleotides agree with TRBD2. The V gene's germline CDR1 is MRHNA and CDR2 SNTAGT. The CDR3 is 15 residues long. Trimming took 3 bases from V and 8 from J; bases not matched to a gene: 8. The CDR3 sequence is CASSDIAGEAYEQFF. CDR3 DNA: TGTGCCAGCAGTGATATAGCGGGAGAGGCCTATGAGCAGTTCTTC.

The gene calls are TRBV18 and TRBJ2-5; maybe TRBD1 (6 bases). Germline values: CDR1 KGHSH, CDR2 LQKENI. With 2 bases removed from V and 5 bases from J, the gap between germline ends came to 18 bases. The CDR3 extends over 16 amino acids. The CDR3 DNA reads TGTGCCAGCTCACCAAGGACAGACCTCATGATGGAGACCCAGTACTTC. Its protein is CASSPRTDLMMETQYF.

The V call is TRBV6-1, the J call TRBJ2-7, with 7 positions matching TRBD1. The CDR3 loop spans 17 amino acids. The V segment lost 0 bases and the J segment 3 bases; nucleotides outside the gene matches: 11. Looked up from germline, CDR1 is MNHNS and CDR2 is SASEGT. For the CDR3, the DNA is TGTGCCAGCAGTGAAGCGTGGACAGGTCGGGTTGGCTACGAGCAGTACTTC. Translation gives CASSEAWTGRVGYEQYF.

This chain joins TRBV13 and TRBJ2-7; D might be TRBD1 (6 bases). The germline V and J ends were trimmed by 5 bases and 7 bases, with 18 bases remaining between them. Germline-derived CDR1 and CDR2 are PRHDT and FYEKMQ (reference sequence). CDR3 length: 14 residues. The CDR3 protein is CASSPRDRSWEQYF. In DNA form, the CDR3 reads TGTGCCAGCAGCCCTCGTGACAGGTCATGGGAGCAGTACTTC.

The chain has TRBV6-5 and TRBJ1-1; D possibly corresponds to TRBD1 (5 bases). The germline V and J ends were trimmed by 0 bases and 5 bases, with 13 bases remaining between them. The length of the CDR3 is 15 residues. Germline V gene lookup returns CDR1 MNHEY and CDR2 SVGAGI. CDR3 nucleotide sequence: TGTGCCAGCAGTTACTCGACGGGGGGAGGGACTGAAGCTTTCTTT. This codes for CASSYSTGGGTEAFF.

The genes are TRBV19 and TRBJ1-5, with TRBD1 as a possible D gene (5 bases). With 3 bases removed from V and 2 bases from J, the gap between germline ends came to 11 bases. Germline loops: CDR1 LNHDA, CDR2 SQIVND (reference sequence). The length of the CDR3 is 15 residues. DNA for the CDR3: TGTGCCAGTAGTATCTATCGACAGCGCAATCAGCCCCAGCATTTT. It codes for CASSIYRQRNQPQHF.

The CDR3 coding sequence is TGTGCCAGTTTTAGGCCGGCAGGGAATGAGCAGTTCTTC. The encoded protein is CASFRPAGNEQFF. This chain uses TRBV2 with TRBJ2-1; D perhaps matches TRBD1 (5 bases). The V gene lost 9 bases and the J gene lost 7 bases, with 16 bases spanning the gap. There are 13 residues in the CDR3. The germline gives CDR1 SNHLY, CDR2 FYNNEI.

DNA for the CDR3: TGTGCCAGCAGTCACCTACTAGCGGGAGGGCCCTACGAGCAGTACTTC. Its protein is CASSHLLAGGPYEQYF. The J gene is TRBJ2-7, the V gene TRBV27; 13 bases align to TRBD2. Per the germline V gene, CDR1 is MNHEY and CDR2 is SMNVEV (reference sequence). The CDR3 has 16 amino acids. V gave up 5 bases and J gave up 2 bases; unmatched junction bases: 6.

As to this clone: At the DNA level, this CDR3 is encoded by other sequences in the same sample as well. This chain joins TRBV27 and TRBJ1-2; D not certain. Germline lookup yields CDR1 MNHEY and CDR2 SMNVEV (reference sequence). This CDR3 contains 13 residues. V gave up 2 bases and J gave up 4 bases, with 8 bases separating them. The chain's CDR3 is CASSLGGFYGYTF. The DNA of the CDR3 is TGTGCCAGCAGTTTAGGAGGGTTCTATGGCTACACCTTC.

In DNA, the CDR3 is TGTGCCAGCAGCTTACCTGGACTAGCGGGACACAATGAGCAGTTCTTC. As protein: CASSLPGLAGHNEQFF. The V gene is TRBV7-3, the J gene TRBJ2-1, with 12 bases that match TRBD2. CDR3 size: 16 residues. The germline gives CDR1 SGHTA, CDR2 FQGTGA. Unmatched junction bases numbered 4, after V lost 2 bases and J lost 5 bases.